The clone carrying this T cell receptor (beta chain) is medium-sized (0.01 to 0.1%) by share. This record belongs to a study of OX40 agonist ivuxolimab in advanced cancers. Study as a whole: A male proportion of 82.7% was recorded, with mean age approximately 57 years and range roughly 20 to 85.

CDR1 and CDR2 from the germline V gene are MGHRA and YSYEKL. V lost 4 bases, J lost 2 bases, and 15 bases lay in between. The CDR3 length is 16 residues. Sequencing was performed with immunoSEQ multiplex PCR; in TCRdb, only in-frame clones are kept and a portion is missing. The sample yields some 39,000 clones, approximately 78% seen once. Sequencing was performed on CD4+ or CD8+ T cells sorted from blood, taken in a trial of the OX40 agonist ivuxolimab. The TCR originated in an adult with an advanced solid tumor such as melanoma, head and neck, liver or kidney cancer. The V and J genes are TRBV4-1 and TRBJ1-5; tentatively, D is TRBD1 (6 bases). The CDR3 region has the DNA TGCGCCAGCAGCCTTGAGGGGGGCTTGGGCAATCAGCCCCAGCATTTT. Translating it yields CASSLEGGLGNQPQHF.